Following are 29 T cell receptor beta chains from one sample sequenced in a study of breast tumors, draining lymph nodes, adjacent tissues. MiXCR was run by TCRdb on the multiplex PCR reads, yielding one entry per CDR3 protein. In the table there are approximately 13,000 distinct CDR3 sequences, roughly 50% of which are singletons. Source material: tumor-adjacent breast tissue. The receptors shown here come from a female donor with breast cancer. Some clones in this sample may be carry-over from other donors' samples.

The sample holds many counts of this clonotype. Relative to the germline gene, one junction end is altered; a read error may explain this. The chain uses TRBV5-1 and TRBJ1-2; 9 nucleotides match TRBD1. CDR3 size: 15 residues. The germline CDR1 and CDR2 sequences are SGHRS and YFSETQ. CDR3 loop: CASSITGGVGYGCTF. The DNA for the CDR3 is TGCGCCAGCAGCATAACAGGGGGCGTCGGCTATGGCTGCACCTTC.

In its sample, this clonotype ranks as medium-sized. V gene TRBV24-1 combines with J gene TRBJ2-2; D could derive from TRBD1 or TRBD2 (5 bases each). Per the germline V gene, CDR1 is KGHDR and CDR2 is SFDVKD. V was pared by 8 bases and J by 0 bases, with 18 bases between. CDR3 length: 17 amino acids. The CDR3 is CATKATEGRSNTGELFF. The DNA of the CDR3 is TGTGCCACCAAGGCTACCGAGGGACGGTCGAACACCGGGGAGCTGTTTTTT.

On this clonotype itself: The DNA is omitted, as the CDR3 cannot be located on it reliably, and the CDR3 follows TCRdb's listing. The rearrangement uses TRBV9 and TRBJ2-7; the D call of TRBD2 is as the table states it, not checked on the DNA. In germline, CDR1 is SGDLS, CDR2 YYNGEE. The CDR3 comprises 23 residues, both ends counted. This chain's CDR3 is CASSFYICSANSQAGQFSYEQYF.

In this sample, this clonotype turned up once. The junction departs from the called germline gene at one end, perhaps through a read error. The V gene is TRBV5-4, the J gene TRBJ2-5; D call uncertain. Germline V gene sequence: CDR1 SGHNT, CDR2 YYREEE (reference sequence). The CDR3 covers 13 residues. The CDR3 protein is CAGSSRTSRTRYF. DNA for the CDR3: TGTGCCGGCAGCTCCAGGACGTCGCGGACCCGGTACTTC.

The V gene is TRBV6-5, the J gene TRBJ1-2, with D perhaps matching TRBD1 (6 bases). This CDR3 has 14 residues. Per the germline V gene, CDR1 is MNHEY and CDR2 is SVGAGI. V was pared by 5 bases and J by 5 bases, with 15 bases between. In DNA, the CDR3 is TGTGCCAGCAGTGACATTCAGGGGCGATATGGCTACACCTTC. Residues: CASSDIQGRYGYTF.

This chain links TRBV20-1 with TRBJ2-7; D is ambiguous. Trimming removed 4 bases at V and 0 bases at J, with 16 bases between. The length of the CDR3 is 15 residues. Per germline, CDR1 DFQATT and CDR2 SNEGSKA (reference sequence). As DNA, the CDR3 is TGCAGTGCTAACCCCCAGACGGTTAGCTCCTACGAGCAGTACTTC. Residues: CSANPQTVSSYEQYF.

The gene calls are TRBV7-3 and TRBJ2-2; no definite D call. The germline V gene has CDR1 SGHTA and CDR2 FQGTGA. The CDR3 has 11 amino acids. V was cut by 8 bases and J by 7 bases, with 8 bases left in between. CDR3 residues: CASRESGELFF. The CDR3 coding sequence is TGTGCCAGCCGAGAGAGCGGGGAGCTGTTTTTT.

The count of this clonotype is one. The CDR3, as DNA: TGTGCCAGCAGCCCAACAGGGGGCGTTGGTCAGCCCCAGCATTTT. As protein: CASSPTGGVGQPQHF. The chain couples TRBV11-3 to TRBJ1-5, with 9 bases aligning to TRBD1. Germline CDR1 and CDR2: SGHNT and YENEEA. V lost 5 bases to trimming and J lost 6 bases; unmatched junction nucleotides: 8. The CDR3 consists of 15 residues.

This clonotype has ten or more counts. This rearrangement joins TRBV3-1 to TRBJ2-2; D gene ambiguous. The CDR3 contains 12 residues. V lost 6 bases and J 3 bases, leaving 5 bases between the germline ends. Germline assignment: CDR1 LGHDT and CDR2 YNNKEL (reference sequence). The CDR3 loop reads CASSQYTGELFF. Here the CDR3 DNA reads TGTGCCAGCAGTCAATACACCGGGGAGCTGTTTTTT. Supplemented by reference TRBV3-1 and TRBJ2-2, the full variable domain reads DTAVSQTPKYLVTQMGNDKSIKCEQNLGHDTMYWYKQDSKKFLKIMFSYNNKELIINETVPNRFSPKSPDKAHLNLHINSLELGDSAVYFCASSQYTGELFFGEGSRLTVL.

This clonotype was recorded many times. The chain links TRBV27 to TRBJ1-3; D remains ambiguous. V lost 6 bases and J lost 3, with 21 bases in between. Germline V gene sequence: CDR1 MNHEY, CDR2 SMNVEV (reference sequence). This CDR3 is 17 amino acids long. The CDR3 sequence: CASRPAWDYTGGNTIYF. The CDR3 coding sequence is TGTGCCAGCAGGCCAGCCTGGGATTACACCGGTGGAAACACCATATATTTT.

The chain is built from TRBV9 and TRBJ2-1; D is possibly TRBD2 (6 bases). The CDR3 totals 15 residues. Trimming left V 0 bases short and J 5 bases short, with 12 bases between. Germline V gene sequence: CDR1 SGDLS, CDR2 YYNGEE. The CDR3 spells CASSVGGTYHNEQFF. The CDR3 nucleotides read TGTGCCAGCAGCGTAGGGGGGACTTACCACAATGAGCAGTTCTTC. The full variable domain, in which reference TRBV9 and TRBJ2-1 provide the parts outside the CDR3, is DSGVTQTPKHLITATGQRVTLRCSPRSGDLSVYWYQQSLDQGLQFLIQYYNGEERAKGNILERFSAQQFPDLHSELNLSSLELGDSALYFCASSVGGTYHNEQFFGPGTRLTVL.

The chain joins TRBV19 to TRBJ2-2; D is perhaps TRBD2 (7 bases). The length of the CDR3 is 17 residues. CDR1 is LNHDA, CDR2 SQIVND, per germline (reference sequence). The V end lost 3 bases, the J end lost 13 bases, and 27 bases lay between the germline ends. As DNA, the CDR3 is TGTGCCAGTAGTATTCGGGCTACAGGGAGGGGCAACCGGGCGCTGTTTTTT. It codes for CASSIRATGRGNRALFF.

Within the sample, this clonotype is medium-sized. CDR3 sequence: CASTPLGLSTDTQYF. The CDR3 DNA reads TGTGCCAGCACCCCGCTTGGGTTGAGCACAGATACGCAGTATTTT. The chain joins TRBV12-3 or TRBV12-4 to TRBJ2-3; D remains ambiguous. This CDR3 has 15 amino acids. V was pared by 7 bases and J by 0 bases, with 14 bases between.

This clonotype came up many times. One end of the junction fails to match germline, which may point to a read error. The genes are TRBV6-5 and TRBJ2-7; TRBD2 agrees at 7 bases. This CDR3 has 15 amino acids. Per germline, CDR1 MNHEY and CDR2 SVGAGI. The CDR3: CASSHSGLLTYEQYF. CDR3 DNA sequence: TGTGCCAGCAGTCACTCGGGACTACTCACCTACGAGCAGTACTTC.

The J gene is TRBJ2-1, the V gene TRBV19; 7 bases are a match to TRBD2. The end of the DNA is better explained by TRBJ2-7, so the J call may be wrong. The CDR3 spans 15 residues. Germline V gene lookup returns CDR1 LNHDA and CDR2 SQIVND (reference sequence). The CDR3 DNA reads TGTGCCAGTAGTAAGGCTAGCGGATACTACAACGAGCAGTACTTC. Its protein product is CASSKASGYYNEQYF.

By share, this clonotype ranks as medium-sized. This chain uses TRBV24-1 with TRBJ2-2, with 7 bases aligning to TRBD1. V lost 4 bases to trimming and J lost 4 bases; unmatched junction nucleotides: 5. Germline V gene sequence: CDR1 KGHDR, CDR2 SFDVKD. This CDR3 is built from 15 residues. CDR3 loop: CATSDPGQSTGELFF. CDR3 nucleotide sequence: TGTGCCACCAGTGACCCGGGACAGAGCACCGGGGAGCTGTTTTTT.

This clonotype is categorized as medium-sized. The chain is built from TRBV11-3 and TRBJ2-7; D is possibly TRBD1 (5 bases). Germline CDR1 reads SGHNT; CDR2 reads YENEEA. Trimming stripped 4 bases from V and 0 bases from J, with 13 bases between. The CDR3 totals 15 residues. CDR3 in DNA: TGTGCCAGCAGCTCCCGAACAGACAGCTCCTACGAGCAGTACTTC. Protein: CASSSRTDSSYEQYF.

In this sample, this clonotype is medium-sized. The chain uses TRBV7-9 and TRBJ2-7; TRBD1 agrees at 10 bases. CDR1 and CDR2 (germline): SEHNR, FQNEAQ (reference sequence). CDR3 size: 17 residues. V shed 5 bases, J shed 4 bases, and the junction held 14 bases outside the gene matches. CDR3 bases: TGTGCCAGCAGCGTGGGACAGGGGAACCCAAACCCTTACGAGCAGTACTTC. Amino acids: CASSVGQGNPNPYEQYF.

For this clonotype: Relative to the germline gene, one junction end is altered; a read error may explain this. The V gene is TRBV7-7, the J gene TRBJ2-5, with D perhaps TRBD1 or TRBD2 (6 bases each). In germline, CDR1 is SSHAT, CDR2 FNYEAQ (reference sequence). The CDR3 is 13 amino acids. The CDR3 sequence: CASSLWGAETQYF. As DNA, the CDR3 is TGTGCTAGCAGCTTATGGGGGGCAGAGACCCAGTACTTC. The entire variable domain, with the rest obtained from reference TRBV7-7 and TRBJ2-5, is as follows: GAGVSQSPRYKVTKRGQDVTLRCDPISSHATLYWYQQALGQGPEFLTYFNYEAQPDKSGLPSDRFSAERPEGSISTLTIQRTEQRDSAMYRCASSLWGAETQYFGPGTRLLVL.

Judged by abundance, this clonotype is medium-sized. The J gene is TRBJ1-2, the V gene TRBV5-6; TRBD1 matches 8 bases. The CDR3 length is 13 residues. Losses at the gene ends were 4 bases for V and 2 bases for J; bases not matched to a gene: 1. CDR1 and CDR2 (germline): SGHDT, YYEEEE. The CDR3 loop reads CASSGTGNYGYTF. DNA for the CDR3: TGTGCCAGCAGCGGGACAGGCAACTATGGCTACACCTTC.

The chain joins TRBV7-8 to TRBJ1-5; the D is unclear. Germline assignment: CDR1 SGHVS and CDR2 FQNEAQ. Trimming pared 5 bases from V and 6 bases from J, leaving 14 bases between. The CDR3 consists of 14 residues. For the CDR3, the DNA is TGTGCCAGCAGCCCTACACCCTTAGGTCAGCCCCAGCATTTT. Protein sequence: CASSPTPLGQPQHF.

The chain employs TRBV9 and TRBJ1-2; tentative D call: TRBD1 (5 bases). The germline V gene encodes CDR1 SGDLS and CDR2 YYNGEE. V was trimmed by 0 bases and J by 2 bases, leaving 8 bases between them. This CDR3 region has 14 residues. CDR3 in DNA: TGTGCCAGCAGCGTAGAGGGGCAAAACTATGGCTACACCTTC. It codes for CASSVEGQNYGYTF. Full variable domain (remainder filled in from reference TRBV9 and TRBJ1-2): DSGVTQTPKHLITATGQRVTLRCSPRSGDLSVYWYQQSLDQGLQFLIQYYNGEERAKGNILERFSAQQFPDLHSELNLSSLELGDSALYFCASSVEGQNYGYTFGSGTRLTVV.

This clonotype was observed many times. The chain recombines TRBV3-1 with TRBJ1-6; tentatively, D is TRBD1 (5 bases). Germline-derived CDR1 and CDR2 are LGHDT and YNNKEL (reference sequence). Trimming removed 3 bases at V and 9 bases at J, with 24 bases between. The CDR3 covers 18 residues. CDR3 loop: CASSQGREVLLSVSPLHF. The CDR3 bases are TGTGCCAGCAGCCAGGGACGAGAGGTTTTGCTTTCTGTTTCACCCCTCCACTTT.

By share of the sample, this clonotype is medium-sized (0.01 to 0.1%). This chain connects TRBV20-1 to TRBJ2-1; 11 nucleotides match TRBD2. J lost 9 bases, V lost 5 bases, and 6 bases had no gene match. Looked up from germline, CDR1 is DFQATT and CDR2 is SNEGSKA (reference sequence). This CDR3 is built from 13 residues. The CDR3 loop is CSAGSGRASEQFF. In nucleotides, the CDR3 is TGCAGTGCTGGTAGCGGGAGGGCAAGTGAGCAGTTCTTC.

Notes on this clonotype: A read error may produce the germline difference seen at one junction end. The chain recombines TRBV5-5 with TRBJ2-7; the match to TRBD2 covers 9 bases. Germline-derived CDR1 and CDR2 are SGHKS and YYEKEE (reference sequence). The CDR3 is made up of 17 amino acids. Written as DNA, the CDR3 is TGTGCCAGCAGCTTGGCTCGAGCTAGCGGGGCAGCCTACGAGCAGCACTTC. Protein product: CASSLARASGAAYEQHF.

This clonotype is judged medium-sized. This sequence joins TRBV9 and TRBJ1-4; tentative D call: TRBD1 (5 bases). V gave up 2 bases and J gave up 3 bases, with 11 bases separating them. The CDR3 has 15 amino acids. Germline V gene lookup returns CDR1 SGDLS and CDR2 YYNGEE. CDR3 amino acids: CASSVRGDANEKLFF. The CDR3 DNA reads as TGTGCCAGCAGCGTCCGGGGGGACGCTAATGAAAAACTGTTTTTT.

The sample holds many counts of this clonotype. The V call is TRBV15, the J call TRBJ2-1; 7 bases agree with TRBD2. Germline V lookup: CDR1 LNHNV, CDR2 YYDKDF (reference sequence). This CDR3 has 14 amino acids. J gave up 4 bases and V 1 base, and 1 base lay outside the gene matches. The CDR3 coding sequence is TGTGCCACCAGCAGAGGGACTAGTTACAATGAGCAGTTCTTC. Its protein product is CATSRGTSYNEQFF.

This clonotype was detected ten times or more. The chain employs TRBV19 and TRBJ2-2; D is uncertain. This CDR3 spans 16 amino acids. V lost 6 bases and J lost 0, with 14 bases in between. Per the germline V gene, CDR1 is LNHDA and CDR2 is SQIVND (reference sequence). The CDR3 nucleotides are TGTGCCAGTAGATGGGTCAGAAACGCGAACACCGGGGAGCTGTTTTTT. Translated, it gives CASRWVRNANTGELFF.

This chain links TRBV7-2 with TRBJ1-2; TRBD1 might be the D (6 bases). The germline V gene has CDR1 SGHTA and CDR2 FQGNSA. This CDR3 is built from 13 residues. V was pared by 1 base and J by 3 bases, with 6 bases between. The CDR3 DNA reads TGTGCCAGCAGCTTAGAGGGGGACTATGGCTACACCTTC. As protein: CASSLEGDYGYTF.